This TCR beta chain came from a study of cytomegalovirus exposure and HLA in healthy donors. Study-wide results and limits: Accurate HLA-A and HLA-B prediction from TCR beta sequences was reported for most subjects. The authors judged a highly shared variant cluster likely a sequencing artifact.

About this clone: Antigen unknown.

The PCR employed 60 Vbeta primers together with 13 Jbeta primers. Measured with immunoSEQ multiplex PCR; TCRdb has only the in-frame clones, and not every one. The repertoire includes 90,000 to 150,000 clones, 60% to 80% of them detected once, and approximately 1.9% sits in the top ten. The CDR3 runs to 13 residues. This sequence was found in a human donor in good health. The chain couples TRBV21-1 to TRBJ1-1. TRBV21-1 is a pseudogene segment. The sample comprised PBMCs. The CDR3, as DNA: TGTGCCAGCCCCAGGGGAGGGGGCACTGAAGCTTTCTTT. Translation: CASPRGGGTEAFF.